The 15 T cell receptor beta chains below were found in one sample sequenced in a study of cytomegalovirus exposure and HLA in healthy donors (dated by TCRdb to 2016 to 2017). The library was built by means of the immunoSEQ multiplex PCR assay. For the multiplex PCR, a mixture combining 60 forward primers for TCR Vbeta segments and 13 reverse primers for TCR Jbeta segments was used. Sourced from immuneACCESS, this table was stored by TCRdb with only in-frame sequences that have V and J called. A share of the clones is absent; for the studies checked, an unresolved V gene accounts for under half, and the remainder has no known explanation. The sample includes some 130,000 clones, with approximately 77% observed a single time. Roughly 2% of the sample is held by the ten biggest clonotypes. Material for sequencing was PBMCs. The receptor source for this set is a man between 25 and 39 years old in good health and CMV-seronegative.

This clone has a single count. The J gene is TRBJ1-2, the V gene TRBV19, with 7 bases matching TRBD1. Germline values: CDR1 LNHDA, CDR2 SQIVND (reference sequence). V lost 5 bases and J lost 1; bases outside the gene matches: 1. There are 13 residues in the CDR3. The CDR3 loop is CASSRQGNYGYTF. CDR3 coding DNA: TGTGCCAGTAGTCGACAGGGTAACTATGGCTACACCTTC.

The chain uses TRBV5-8 and TRBJ1-2; TRBD1 matches at 7 bases. CDR1 SGHTS and CDR2 YDEGEE come from the germline V gene. The CDR3 runs to 15 residues. V lost 0 bases to trimming and J lost 4 bases; unmatched junction nucleotides: 6. The CDR3 sequence: CASSLVLGGVYGYTF. In DNA form, the CDR3 reads TGTGCCAGCAGCTTGGTTTTAGGGGGCGTCTATGGCTACACCTTC.

This clone showed up just once. V and J are TRBV19 and TRBJ2-7, with 7 nucleotides matching TRBD2. The germline CDR1 and CDR2 sequences are LNHDA and SQIVND (reference sequence). Trimming took 0 bases from V and 0 from J; bases not matched to a gene: 5. This CDR3 is built from 16 residues. The CDR3 DNA sequence: TGTGCCAGTAGTATAGATTGGCGGGAGCGCTCCTACGAGCAGTACTTC. The encoded protein is CASSIDWRERSYEQYF.

The CDR3 bases are TGTGCCAGCAGCCCAGGACAGGACTGGGGGCATCAGCCCCAGCATTTT. Translating it yields CASSPGQDWGHQPQHF. The chain has TRBV7-8 and TRBJ1-5; 7 bases line up with TRBD1. Germline V gives CDR1 SGHVS, CDR2 FQNEAQ. The V segment lost 5 bases and the J segment 5 bases; nucleotides outside the gene matches: 12. The CDR3 sequence is 16 residues long.

V usage is TRBV30 and J usage is TRBJ2-7; unclear D gene. The CDR3 totals 11 residues. Germline CDR1 reads GTSNPN; CDR2 reads SVGIG (reference sequence). V lost 4 bases, J lost 2 bases, and 6 bases lay in between. CDR3 loop: CAWTTAYEQYF. The CDR3, as DNA: TGTGCCTGGACTACAGCCTACGAGCAGTACTTC.

The chain is built from TRBV28 and TRBJ1-2, with 8 bases matching TRBD1. CDR3 length: 14 residues. CDR1 is MDHEN and CDR2 is SYDVKM in the germline V gene. V trimming: 3 bases; J trimming: 5 bases; junction bases outside the gene matches: 5. The DNA of the CDR3 is TGTGCCAGCAGTTTCGGACAGGGAATTTATGGCTACACCTTC. Its translation is CASSFGQGIYGYTF.

The chain carries TRBV5-1 and TRBJ1-1, with D possibly TRBD1 on 5 matching bases. There are 14 residues in the CDR3. Trimming removed 2 bases from V and 2 bases from J, with 10 bases in between. The germline CDR1 and CDR2 sequences are SGHRS and YFSETQ. The CDR3 sequence is CASSLPQGNTEAFF. CDR3 sequence (DNA): TGCGCCAGCAGCTTACCCCAGGGCAACACTGAAGCTTTCTTT. Combining the CDR3 with reference TRBV5-1 and TRBJ1-1 gives the whole variable domain KAGVTQTPRYLIKTRGQQVTLSCSPISGHRSVSWYQQTPGQGLQFLFEYFSETQRNKGNFPGRFSGRQFSNSRSEMNVSTLELGDSALYLCASSLPQGNTEAFFGQGTRLTVV.

This chain links TRBV29-1 with TRBJ2-1, with a weak D call TRBD1 (6 bases). Germline V lookup: CDR1 SQVTM, CDR2 ANQGSEA. Trimming left V 8 bases short and J 8 bases short, with 16 bases between. The CDR3 contains 12 residues. CDR3 region: CSSLGAQDEQFF. CDR3 in DNA: TGCAGCTCGCTGGGGGCGCAGGATGAGCAGTTCTTC.

V gene TRBV5-1 combines with J gene TRBJ2-7; tentatively, D is TRBD2 (5 bases). V was trimmed by 3 bases and J by 7 bases, leaving 20 bases between them. CDR3 size: 15 residues. Germline CDR1 reads SGHRS; CDR2 reads YFSETQ. The CDR3 loop reads CASSSQGLPSLEQYF. CDR3 coding DNA: TGCGCCAGCAGCTCTCAAGGACTCCCCAGTTTAGAGCAGTACTTC.

This clone showed up just once. This chain links TRBV2 with TRBJ2-7; 8 bases map to TRBD2. The CDR3 sequence is 14 residues long. CDR1 and CDR2 (germline): SNHLY, FYNNEI. The trim removed 4 bases at V and 4 bases at J, leaving 6 bases unmatched. CDR3 sequence reads: CASSVFSGTYEQYF. DNA for the CDR3: TGTGCCAGCAGTGTTTTTAGCGGGACGTACGAGCAGTACTTC.

Details on this clone: The sample carries other DNA sequences with the same CDR3. The chain uses TRBV5-1 and TRBJ1-2; D gene unclear. Deletions cut 0 bases from V and 2 bases from J, with 8 bases between. CDR3 length equals 14 residues. Germline values: CDR1 SGHRS, CDR2 YFSETQ. The CDR3 region has the DNA TGCGCCAGCAGCTTGGCCGGAGCCAACTATGGCTACACCTTC. Translation: CASSLAGANYGYTF. Full variable domain (outside the CDR3, taken from reference TRBV5-1 and TRBJ1-2): KAGVTQTPRYLIKTRGQQVTLSCSPISGHRSVSWYQQTPGQGLQFLFEYFSETQRNKGNFPGRFSGRQFSNSRSEMNVSTLELGDSALYLCASSLAGANYGYTFGSGTRLTVV.

J is TRBJ1-2 and V is TRBV28; TRBD1 matches 8 bases. Germline trimming cut 3 bases from V and 6 bases from J; bases unmatched to any gene: 3. The CDR3 contains 13 residues. In germline, CDR1 is MDHEN, CDR2 SYDVKM. The CDR3 spells CASSFDRGNGYTF. CDR3 sequence (DNA): TGTGCCAGCAGTTTTGACAGGGGTAATGGCTACACCTTC.

This clone was picked up a small number of times. The genes are TRBV4-1 and TRBJ2-7; TRBD2 agrees at 9 bases. Germline V lookup: CDR1 MGHRA, CDR2 YSYEKL. The CDR3 has 17 amino acids. J lost 2 bases, V lost 1 base, and 9 bases had no gene match. CDR3: CASSQVDGAGGPYEQYF. The CDR3 DNA follows: TGCGCCAGCAGCCAAGTCGACGGAGCGGGAGGCCCCTACGAGCAGTACTTC.

V usage is TRBV5-1 and J usage is TRBJ1-1, with 8 bases that match TRBD1. Per germline, CDR1 SGHRS and CDR2 YFSETQ. This CDR3 has 16 amino acids. V lost 1 base, J lost 0 bases, and 5 bases stayed unmatched. The DNA of the CDR3 is TGCGCCAGCAGCTTGCCGCAGGGGGCAGTGAACACTGAAGCTTTCTTT. Protein sequence: CASSLPQGAVNTEAFF.

The rearrangement joins TRBV19 to TRBJ2-6; TRBD1 might be the D (6 bases). Trimming removed 7 bases from V and 2 bases from J, with 12 bases in between. CDR3 size: 15 residues. The V gene's germline CDR1 is LNHDA and CDR2 SQIVND (reference sequence). CDR3 sequence (DNA): TGTGCCAGTATTGATCCAGGGGCTGGGGCCAACGTCCTGACTTTC. It yields the protein CASIDPGAGANVLTF. Filled out from reference TRBV19 and TRBJ2-6, the complete variable domain reads DGGITQSPKYLFRKEGQNVTLSCEQNLNHDAMYWYRQDPGQGLRLIYYSQIVNDFQKGDIAEGYSVSREKKESFPLTVTSAQKNPTAFYLCASIDPGAGANVLTFGAGSRLTVL.